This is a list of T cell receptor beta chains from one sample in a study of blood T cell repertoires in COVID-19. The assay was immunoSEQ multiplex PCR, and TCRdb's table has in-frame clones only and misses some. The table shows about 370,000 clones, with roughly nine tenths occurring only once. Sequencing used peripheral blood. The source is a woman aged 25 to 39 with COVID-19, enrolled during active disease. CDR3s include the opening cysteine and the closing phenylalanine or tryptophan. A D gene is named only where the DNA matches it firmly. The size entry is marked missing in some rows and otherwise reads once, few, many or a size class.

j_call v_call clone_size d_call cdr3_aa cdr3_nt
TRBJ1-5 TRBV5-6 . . CASSPGGRAGNQPQHF TGTGCCAGCAGCCCGGGGGGCAGGGCGGGAAATCAGCCCCAGCATTTT
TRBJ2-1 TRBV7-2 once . CASSLSRVEYNEQFF TGTGCCAGCAGCTTATCGAGGGTTGAGTACAATGAGCAGTTCTTC
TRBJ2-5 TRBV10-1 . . CASSERAGDQETQYF TGCGCCAGCAGTGAGAGGGCAGGGGACCAAGAGACCCAGTACTTC
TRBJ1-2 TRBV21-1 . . CASSKDYRGLNGYTF TGTGCCAGCAGCAAAGATTACAGGGGGCTAAATGGCTACACCTTC
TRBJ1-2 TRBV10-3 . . CAIMSGEGSGYTF TGTGCCATCATGTCGGGGGAAGGGAGCGGCTACACCTTC
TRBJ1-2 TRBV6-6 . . CASSRGADSNYGYTF TGTGCCAGCAGTCGTGGGGCAGACTCTAACTATGGCTACACCTTC
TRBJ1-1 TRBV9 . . CASSVDGRQNTEAFF TGTGCCAGCAGCGTAGATGGCAGACAGAACACTGAAGCTTTCTTT
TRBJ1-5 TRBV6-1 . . CASSEGFGLAGNQPQHF TGTGCCAGCAGTGAGGGCTTCGGACTCGCGGGCAATCAGCCCCAGCATTTT
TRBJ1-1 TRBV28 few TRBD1 CASSWTARGRTEAFF TGTGCCAGCAGTTGGACAGCGAGGGGGCGGACTGAAGCTTTCTTT
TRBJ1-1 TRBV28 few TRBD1 CASSKGQGGEAFF TGTGCCAGCAGTAAAGGACAGGGGGGTGAAGCTTTCTTT
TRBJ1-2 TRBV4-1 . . CASSQFRPGRGPDGYTF TGCGCCAGCAGCCAATTCCGCCCGGGGAGGGGTCCTGATGGCTACACCTTC
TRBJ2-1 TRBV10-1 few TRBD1 CASRGQGTAYNEQFF TGCGCCAGCAGGGGACAGGGGACGGCCTACAATGAGCAGTTCTTC
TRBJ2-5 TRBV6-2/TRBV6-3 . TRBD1 CASSYAGQGVLETQYF TGTGCCAGCAGTTACGCGGGACAGGGCGTTTTGGAGACCCAGTACTTC
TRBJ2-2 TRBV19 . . CASSIVSNSNTGELFF TGTGCCAGTAGTATAGTTAGTAACTCGAACACCGGGGAGCTGTTTTTT
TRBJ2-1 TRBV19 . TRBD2 CASSGSSGNEQFF TGTGCCAGTAGTGGATCTAGCGGCAATGAGCAGTTCTTC
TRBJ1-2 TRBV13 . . CASSPAGGSYGYTF TGTGCCAGCAGCCCCGCGGGGGGGAGCTATGGCTACACCTTC
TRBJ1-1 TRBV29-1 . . CSFQTVHAEAFF TGCAGCTTCCAAACAGTGCACGCTGAAGCTTTCTTT